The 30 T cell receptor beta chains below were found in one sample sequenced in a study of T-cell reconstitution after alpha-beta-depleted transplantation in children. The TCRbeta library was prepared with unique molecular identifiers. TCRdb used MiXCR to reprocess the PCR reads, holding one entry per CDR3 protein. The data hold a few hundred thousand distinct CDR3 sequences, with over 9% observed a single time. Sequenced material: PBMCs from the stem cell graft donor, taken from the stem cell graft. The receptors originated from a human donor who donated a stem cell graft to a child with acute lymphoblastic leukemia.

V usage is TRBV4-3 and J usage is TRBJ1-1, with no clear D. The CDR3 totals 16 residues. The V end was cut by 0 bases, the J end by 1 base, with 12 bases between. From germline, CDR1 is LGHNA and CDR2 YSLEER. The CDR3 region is CASSQDLAVPNTEAFF. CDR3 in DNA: TGCGCCAGCAGCCAAGATTTAGCCGTTCCGAACACTGAAGCTTTCTTT.

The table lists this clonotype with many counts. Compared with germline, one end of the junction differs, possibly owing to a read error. As DNA, the CDR3 is TGTGCTAGCAGCCCGACGGGTCCTAACACAGATACGCAGTATTTT. Translated, it gives CASSPTGPNTDTQYF. The chain uses TRBV7-7 and TRBJ2-3; D call uncertain. CDR1 and CDR2 (germline): SSHAT, FNYEAQ (reference sequence). This CDR3 comprises 15 residues.

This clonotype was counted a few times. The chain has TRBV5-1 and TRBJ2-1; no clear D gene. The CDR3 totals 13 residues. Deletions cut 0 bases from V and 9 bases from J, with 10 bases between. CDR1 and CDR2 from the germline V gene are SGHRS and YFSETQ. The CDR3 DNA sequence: TGCGCCAGCAGCTTGGACCCGGGCGGTGAGCAGTTCTTC. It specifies CASSLDPGGEQFF.

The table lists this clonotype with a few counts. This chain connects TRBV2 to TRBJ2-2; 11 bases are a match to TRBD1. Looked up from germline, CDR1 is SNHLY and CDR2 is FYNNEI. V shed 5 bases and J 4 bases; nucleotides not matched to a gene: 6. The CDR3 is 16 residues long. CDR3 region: CASSHRTGGSTGELFF. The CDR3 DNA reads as TGTGCCAGCAGTCACCGGACAGGGGGCAGCACCGGGGAGCTGTTTTTT.

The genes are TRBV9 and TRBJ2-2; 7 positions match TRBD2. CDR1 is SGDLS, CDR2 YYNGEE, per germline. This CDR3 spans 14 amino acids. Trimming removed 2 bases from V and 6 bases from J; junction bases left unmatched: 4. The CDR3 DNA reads TGTGCCAGCAGCGTTAGCGGGCGGGCCGGGGAGCTGTTTTTT. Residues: CASSVSGRAGELFF.

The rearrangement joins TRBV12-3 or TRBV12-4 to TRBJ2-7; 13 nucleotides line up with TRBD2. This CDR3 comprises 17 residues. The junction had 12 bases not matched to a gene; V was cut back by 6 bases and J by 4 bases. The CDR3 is CASSSWARTSGSYEQYF. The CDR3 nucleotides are TGTGCCAGCAGCTCCTGGGCCAGGACTAGCGGGAGTTACGAGCAGTACTTC.

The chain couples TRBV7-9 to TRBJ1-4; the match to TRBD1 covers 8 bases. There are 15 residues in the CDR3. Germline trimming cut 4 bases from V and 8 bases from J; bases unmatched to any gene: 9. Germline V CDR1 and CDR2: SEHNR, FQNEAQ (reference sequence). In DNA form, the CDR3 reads TGTGCCAGCAGCTCTACAGGACAGGGCGGCGAAAAACTGTTTTTT. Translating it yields CASSSTGQGGEKLFF.

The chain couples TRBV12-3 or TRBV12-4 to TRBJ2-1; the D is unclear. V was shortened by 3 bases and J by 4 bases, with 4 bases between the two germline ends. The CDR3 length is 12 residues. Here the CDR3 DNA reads TGTGCCAGCAGTTTTGAGTACAATGAGCAGTTCTTC. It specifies CASSFEYNEQFF.

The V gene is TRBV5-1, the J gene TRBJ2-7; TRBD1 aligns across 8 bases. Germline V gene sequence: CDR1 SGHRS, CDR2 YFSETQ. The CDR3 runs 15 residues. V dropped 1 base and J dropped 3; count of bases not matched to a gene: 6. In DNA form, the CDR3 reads TGCGCCAGCAGCTTGTTAGGGACAGGCCGCTACGAGCAGTACTTC. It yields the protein CASSLLGTGRYEQYF.

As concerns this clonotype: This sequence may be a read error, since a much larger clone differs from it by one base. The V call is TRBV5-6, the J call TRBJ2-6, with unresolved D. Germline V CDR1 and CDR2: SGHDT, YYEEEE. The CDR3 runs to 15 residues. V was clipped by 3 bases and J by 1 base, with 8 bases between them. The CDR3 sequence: CASSSPWSGANVLTF. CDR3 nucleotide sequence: TGTGCCAGCAGCTCCCCATGGTCTGGGGCCAACGTCCTGACTTTC.

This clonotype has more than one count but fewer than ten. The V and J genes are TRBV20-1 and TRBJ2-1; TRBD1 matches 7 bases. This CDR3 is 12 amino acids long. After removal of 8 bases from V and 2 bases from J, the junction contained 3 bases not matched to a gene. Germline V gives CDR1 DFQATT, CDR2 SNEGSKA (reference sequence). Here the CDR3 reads CSTGDPYNEQFF. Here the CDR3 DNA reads TGCAGTACAGGGGACCCCTACAATGAGCAGTTCTTC.

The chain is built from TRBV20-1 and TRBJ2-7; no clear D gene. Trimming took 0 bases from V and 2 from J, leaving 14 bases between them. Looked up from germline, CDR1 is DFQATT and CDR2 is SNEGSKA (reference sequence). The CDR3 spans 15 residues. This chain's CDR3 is CSARDPLLGPYEQYF. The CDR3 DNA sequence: TGCAGTGCTAGAGATCCTCTCCTAGGTCCCTACGAGCAGTACTTC.

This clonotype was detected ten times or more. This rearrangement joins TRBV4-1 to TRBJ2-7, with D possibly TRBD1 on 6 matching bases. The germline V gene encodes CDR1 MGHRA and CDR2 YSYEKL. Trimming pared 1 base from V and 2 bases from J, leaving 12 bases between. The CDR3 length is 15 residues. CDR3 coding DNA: TGCGCCAGCAGCCAAGGGAAAGGGGGAGCCTACGAGCAGTACTTC. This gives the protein CASSQGKGGAYEQYF.

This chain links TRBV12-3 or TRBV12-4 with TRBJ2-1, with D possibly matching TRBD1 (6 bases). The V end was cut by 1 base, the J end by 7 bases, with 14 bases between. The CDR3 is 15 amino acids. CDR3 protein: CASSLGPGVGNEQFF. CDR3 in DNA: TGTGCCAGCAGTTTAGGTCCAGGGGTAGGGAATGAGCAGTTCTTC.

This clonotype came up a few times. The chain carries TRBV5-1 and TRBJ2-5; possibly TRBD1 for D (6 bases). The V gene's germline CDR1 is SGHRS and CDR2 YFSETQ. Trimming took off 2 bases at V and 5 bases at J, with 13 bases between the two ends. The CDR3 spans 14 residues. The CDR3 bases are TGCGCCAGCAGCTTATTGGGGGCGCAGGAGACCCAGTACTTC. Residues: CASSLLGAQETQYF. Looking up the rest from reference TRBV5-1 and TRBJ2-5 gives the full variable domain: KAGVTQTPRYLIKTRGQQVTLSCSPISGHRSVSWYQQTPGQGLQFLFEYFSETQRNKGNFPGRFSGRQFSNSRSEMNVSTLELGDSALYLCASSLLGAQETQYFGPGTRLLVL.

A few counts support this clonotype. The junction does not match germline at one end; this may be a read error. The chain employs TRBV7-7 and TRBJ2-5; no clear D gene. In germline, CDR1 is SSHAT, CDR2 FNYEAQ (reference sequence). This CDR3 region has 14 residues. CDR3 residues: CASSENYLQETQYF. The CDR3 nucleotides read TGTGCTAGCAGCGAAAACTACCTACAAGAGACCCAGTACTTC.

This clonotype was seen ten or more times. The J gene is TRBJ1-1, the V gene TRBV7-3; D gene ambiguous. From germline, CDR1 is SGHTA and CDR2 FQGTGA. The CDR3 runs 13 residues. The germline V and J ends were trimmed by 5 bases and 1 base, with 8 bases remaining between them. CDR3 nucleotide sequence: TGTGCCAGCAGCATCTATACGAACACTGAAGCTTTCTTT. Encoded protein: CASSIYTNTEAFF.

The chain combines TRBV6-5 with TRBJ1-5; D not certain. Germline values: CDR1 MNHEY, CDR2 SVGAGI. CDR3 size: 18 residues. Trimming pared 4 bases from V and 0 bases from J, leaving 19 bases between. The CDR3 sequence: CASSSGLVLLDSNQPQHF. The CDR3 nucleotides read TGTGCCAGCAGTTCCGGGTTGGTTCTCCTGGATAGCAATCAGCCCCAGCATTTT.

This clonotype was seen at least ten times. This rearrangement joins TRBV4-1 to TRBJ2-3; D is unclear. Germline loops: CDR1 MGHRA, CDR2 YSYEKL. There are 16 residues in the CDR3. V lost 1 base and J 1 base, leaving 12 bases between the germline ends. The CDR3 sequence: CASSQGIVPGTDTQYF. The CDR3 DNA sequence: TGCGCCAGCAGCCAAGGAATAGTACCAGGCACAGATACGCAGTATTTT.

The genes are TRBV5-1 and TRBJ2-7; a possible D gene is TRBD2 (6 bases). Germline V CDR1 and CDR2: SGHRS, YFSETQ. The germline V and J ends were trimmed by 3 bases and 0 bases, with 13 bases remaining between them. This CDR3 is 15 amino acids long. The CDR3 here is CASSSIAEPSYEQYF. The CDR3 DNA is TGCGCCAGCAGCTCCATAGCGGAGCCCTCCTACGAGCAGTACTTC.

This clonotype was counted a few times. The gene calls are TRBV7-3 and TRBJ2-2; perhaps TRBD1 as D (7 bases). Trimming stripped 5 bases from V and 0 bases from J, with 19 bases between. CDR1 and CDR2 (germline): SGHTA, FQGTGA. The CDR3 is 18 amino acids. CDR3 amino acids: CASSHPRGEWANTGELFF. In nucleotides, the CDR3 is TGTGCCAGCAGCCATCCCAGGGGGGAGTGGGCGAACACCGGGGAGCTGTTTTTT.

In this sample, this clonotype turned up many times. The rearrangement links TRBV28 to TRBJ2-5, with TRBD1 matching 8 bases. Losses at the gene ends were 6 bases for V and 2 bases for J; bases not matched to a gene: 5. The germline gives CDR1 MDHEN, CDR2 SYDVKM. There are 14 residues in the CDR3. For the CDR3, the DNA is TGTGCCAGCAGCCCCGGACAGGGTCAAGAGACCCAGTACTTC. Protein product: CASSPGQGQETQYF.

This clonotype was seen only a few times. CDR3 amino acids: CASRMEGSQPQHF. DNA of the CDR3: TGTGCCAGCAGAATGGAGGGAAGTCAGCCCCAGCATTTT. The genes are TRBV12-3 or TRBV12-4 and TRBJ1-5; unclear D gene. There are 13 residues in the CDR3. The V end lost 6 bases, the J end lost 6 bases, and 12 bases lay between the germline ends.

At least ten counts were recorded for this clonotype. The CDR3 loop is CASRPFRATLGASRRGSSYEQYF. The DNA of the CDR3 is TGTGCCAGCAGACCATTTAGAGCCACTTTGGGAGCTTCTCGGAGGGGGTCCTCCTACGAGCAGTACTTC. J is TRBJ2-7 and V is TRBV28; TRBD1 or TRBD2 may be the D gene (6 bases each). V shed 6 bases and J shed 0 bases, with 39 bases lying between them. CDR3 size: 23 residues. Germline V lookup: CDR1 MDHEN, CDR2 SYDVKM.

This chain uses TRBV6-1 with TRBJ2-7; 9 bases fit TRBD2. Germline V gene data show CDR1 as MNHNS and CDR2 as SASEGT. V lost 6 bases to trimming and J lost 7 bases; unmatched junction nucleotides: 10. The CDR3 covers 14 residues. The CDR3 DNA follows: TGTGCCAGCAGAGCCACTAGCGGGCCCTTAGAGCAGTACTTC. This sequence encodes CASRATSGPLEQYF.

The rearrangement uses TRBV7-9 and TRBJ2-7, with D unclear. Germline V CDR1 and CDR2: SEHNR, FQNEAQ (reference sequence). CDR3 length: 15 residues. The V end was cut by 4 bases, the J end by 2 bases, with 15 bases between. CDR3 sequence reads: CASSSPTRNPYEQYF. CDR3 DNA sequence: TGTGCCAGCAGCTCCCCGACCCGTAACCCCTACGAGCAGTACTTC.

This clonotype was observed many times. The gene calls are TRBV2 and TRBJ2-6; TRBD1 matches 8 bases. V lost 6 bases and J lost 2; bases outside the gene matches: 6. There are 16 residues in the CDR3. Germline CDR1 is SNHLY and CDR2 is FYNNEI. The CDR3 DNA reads TGTGCCAGCAGGAAGCCGACAGGGGCTGGGGCCAACGTCCTGACTTTC. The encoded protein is CASRKPTGAGANVLTF.

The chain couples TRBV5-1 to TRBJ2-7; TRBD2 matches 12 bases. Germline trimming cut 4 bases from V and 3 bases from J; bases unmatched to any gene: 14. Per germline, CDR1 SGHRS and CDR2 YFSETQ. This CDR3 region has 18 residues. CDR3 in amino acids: CASSKTSGRGSFDYEQYF. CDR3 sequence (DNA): TGCGCCAGCAGCAAGACTAGCGGGAGAGGGTCTTTTGACTACGAGCAGTACTTC.

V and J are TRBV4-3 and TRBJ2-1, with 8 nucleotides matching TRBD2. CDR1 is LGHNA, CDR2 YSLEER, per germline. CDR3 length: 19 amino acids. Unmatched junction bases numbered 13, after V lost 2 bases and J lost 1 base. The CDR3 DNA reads TGCGCCAGCAGCCAAAGATATACCACTAGCGGCCTGTCCTACAATGAGCAGTTCTTC. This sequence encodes CASSQRYTTSGLSYNEQFF.

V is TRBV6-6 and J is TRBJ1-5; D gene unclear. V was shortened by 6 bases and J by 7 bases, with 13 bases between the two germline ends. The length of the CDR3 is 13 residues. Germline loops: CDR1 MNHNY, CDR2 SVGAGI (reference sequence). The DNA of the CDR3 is TGTGCCAGCAGCCCCAAGACGGGCCAGCCCCAGCATTTT. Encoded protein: CASSPKTGQPQHF.